A single sample is the source of the 26 T cell receptor beta chains below, sequenced in a study of T cells expressing NK-cell markers. For each CDR3 protein, TCRdb gives one entry from its re-call of the 5' RACE reads, without DNA. The repertoire shows roughly 180,000 distinct CDR3 sequences; the top ten hold roughly a fifth. The sample taken for sequencing was blood T cells: a sorted CD56 or NKG2C T cell subset, CD4+ or CD8+ T cells, or bulk PBMC T cells (not recorded which). These receptors all stem from a man aged 18-75 years in good health.

The genes are TRBV20-1 and TRBJ2-1; the TRBD1 assignment by TCRdb is unverifiable without DNA. The germline CDR1 and CDR2 sequences are DFQATT and SNEGSKA (reference sequence). The CDR3 consists of 15 residues. CDR3 in amino acids: CSAREIGGLYNEQFF.

The J gene is TRBJ1-6, the V gene TRBV2; there is no DNA to check the TCRdb D call of TRBD1. There are 15 residues in the CDR3. Germline V lookup: CDR1 SNHLY, CDR2 FYNNEI. CDR3 loop: CASSEGDTVNSPLHF.

The rearrangement joins TRBV28 to TRBJ1-2; the D call of TRBD1 rests on TCRdb alone, since no DNA is present to check it. Germline CDR1 reads MDHEN; CDR2 reads SYDVKM. CDR3 size: 15 residues. CDR3: CASSLAGTGGDGYTF.

The chain recombines TRBV5-1 with TRBJ2-1; the TCRdb call, TRBD1, lacks DNA for checking. The CDR3 runs 15 residues. Germline lookup yields CDR1 SGHRS and CDR2 YFSETQ. CDR3 protein: CASSLEAGVNNEQFF.

V gene TRBV5-1 combines with J gene TRBJ2-5; TCRdb calls TRBD2, which cannot be checked without DNA. The CDR3 runs 15 residues. Germline-derived CDR1 and CDR2 are SGHRS and YFSETQ. CDR3 in amino acids: CASSHTSGNQETQYF.

The CDR3 here is CASSLYQGFDQPQHF. This chain uses TRBV7-8 with TRBJ1-5; TCRdb's D call of TRBD1 is untestable without DNA. The CDR3 spans 15 residues. Germline V lookup: CDR1 SGHVS, CDR2 FQNEAQ.

This CDR3 is CASSLAFSPEAFF. J is TRBJ1-1 and V is TRBV5-1. The CDR3 has 13 amino acids. Germline lookup yields CDR1 SGHRS and CDR2 YFSETQ.

The chain uses TRBV3-1 and TRBJ2-7; the D gene TCRdb calls, TRBD2, cannot be checked with no DNA. The CDR3 sequence is 15 residues long. Germline V gene data show CDR1 as LGHDT and CDR2 as YNNKEL (reference sequence). The CDR3 here is CASSPALAGYGEQYF.

This chain uses TRBV28 with TRBJ2-3; TCRdb proposes TRBD2, but this gene call is untestable without DNA. The germline CDR1 and CDR2 sequences are MDHEN and SYDVKM. The CDR3 spans 15 residues. CDR3 amino acids: CASKRERANTDTQYF. Complete variable domain (other parts from reference TRBV28 and TRBJ2-3): DVKVTQSSRYLVKRTGEKVFLECVQDMDHENMFWYRQDPGLGLRLIYFSYDVKMKEKGDIPEGYSVSREKKERFSLILESASTNQTSMYLCASKRERANTDTQYFGPGTRLTVL.

V gene TRBV29-1 combines with J gene TRBJ2-2. CDR3 size: 13 residues. Looked up from germline, CDR1 is SQVTM and CDR2 is ANQGSEA. CDR3 amino acids: CSGRLANTGELFF.

This sequence joins TRBV13 and TRBJ1-2; TCRdb outputs TRBD1, but without DNA this stays unchecked. The CDR3 sequence is 15 residues long. CDR1 is PRHDT, CDR2 FYEKMQ, per germline (reference sequence). The CDR3: CASSSGQGWRYGYTF. The full variable domain, in which reference TRBV13 and TRBJ1-2 provide the parts outside the CDR3, is AAGVIQSPRHLIKEKRETATLKCYPIPRHDTVYWYQQGPGQDPQFLISFYEKMQSDKGSIPDRFSAQQFSDYHSELNMSSLELGDSALYFCASSSGQGWRYGYTFGSGTRLTVV.

The chain links TRBV6-4 to TRBJ2-1; the D gene TCRdb calls, TRBD1, cannot be checked with no DNA. Germline V gene data show CDR1 as MRHNA and CDR2 as SNTAGT. CDR3 length equals 16 residues. CDR3 loop: CASSDSGGHSYNEQFF.

V and J are TRBV9 and TRBJ1-2; TCRdb proposes TRBD1, but this gene call is untestable without DNA. The CDR3 is 15 residues long. The germline V gene has CDR1 SGDLS and CDR2 YYNGEE. CDR3 residues: CASSSLGTGHGGYTF.

The chain joins TRBV6-6 to TRBJ2-7; TCRdb picks TRBD1, but there is no DNA to check that call. The CDR3 extends over 13 amino acids. CDR1 MNHNY and CDR2 SVGAGI come from the germline V gene (reference sequence). The CDR3 here is CASTPDGYYEQYF.

V is TRBV19 and J is TRBJ2-2; the D call of TRBD2 rests on TCRdb alone, since no DNA is present to check it. The germline CDR1 and CDR2 sequences are LNHDA and SQIVND (reference sequence). The length of the CDR3 is 13 residues. The CDR3 loop reads CASSWAVTGELFF.

The genes are TRBV6-4 and TRBJ1-5; TCRdb's D gene call, TRBD1, goes unchecked for lack of DNA. This CDR3 has 15 amino acids. The germline gives CDR1 MRHNA, CDR2 SNTAGT. The CDR3 spells CASKKTGSKPQPQHF.

The chain has TRBV27 and TRBJ2-7. The CDR3 extends over 14 amino acids. Per the germline V gene, CDR1 is MNHEY and CDR2 is SMNVEV (reference sequence). CDR3 loop: CASSFSRGSYEQYF.

The CDR3 sequence is CASSRDRAGSNEQFF. The chain combines TRBV28 with TRBJ2-1; the D call from TCRdb, TRBD1, cannot be confirmed without DNA. This CDR3 contains 15 residues. The germline gives CDR1 MDHEN, CDR2 SYDVKM.

The rearrangement uses TRBV5-1 and TRBJ2-4; TCRdb lists TRBD1, though no DNA is available to test this call. The CDR3 contains 15 residues. From germline, CDR1 is SGHRS and CDR2 YFSETQ. This CDR3 reads CASSLVWGDKNIQYF.

The chain couples TRBV6-1 to TRBJ1-1; the D gene TCRdb calls, TRBD1, cannot be checked with no DNA. The germline CDR1 and CDR2 sequences are MNHNS and SASEGT. CDR3 size: 15 residues. CDR3 residues: CASTSQQGLDTEAFF.

The chain uses TRBV29-1 and TRBJ2-6; TCRdb calls TRBD1, which cannot be checked without DNA. This CDR3 is built from 14 residues. Germline V gives CDR1 SQVTM, CDR2 ANQGSEA. The CDR3 region is CSVLDRAGANVLTF.

The genes are TRBV21-1 and TRBJ2-7. TRBV21-1 is assigned pseudogene status. The CDR3 length is 12 residues. The CDR3 spells CASSKPFYEQYF.

The chain links TRBV20-1 to TRBJ2-3; TCRdb's D call of TRBD2 is untestable without DNA. The CDR3 covers 14 residues. Germline lookup yields CDR1 DFQATT and CDR2 SNEGSKA (reference sequence). The CDR3 is CSARGFGGGDTQYF.

This rearrangement joins TRBV6-1 to TRBJ1-2; TCRdb's D call of TRBD1 is untestable without DNA. This CDR3 has 15 residues. CDR1 is MNHNS and CDR2 is SASEGT in the germline V gene. Here the CDR3 reads CASSEVLTGNYGYTF.

The chain links TRBV5-1 to TRBJ1-1. This CDR3 contains 12 residues. Germline V gene data show CDR1 as SGHRS and CDR2 as YFSETQ. The CDR3 sequence: CASSSDGTEAFF.

The rearrangement uses TRBV9 and TRBJ2-2; TCRdb proposes TRBD2, but this gene call is untestable without DNA. This CDR3 is 15 amino acids long. Per germline, CDR1 SGDLS and CDR2 YYNGEE. Here the CDR3 reads CASSVVTSGLEELFF.